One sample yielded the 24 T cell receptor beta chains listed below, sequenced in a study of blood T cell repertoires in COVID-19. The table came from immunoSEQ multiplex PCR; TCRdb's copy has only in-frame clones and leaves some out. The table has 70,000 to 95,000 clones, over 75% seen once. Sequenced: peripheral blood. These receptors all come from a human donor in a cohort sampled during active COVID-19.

The DNA of the CDR3 is TGCGCCAGCAGCTTGGGTGGACAGCCCGGCCAAGAGACCCAGTACTTC. Protein: CASSLGGQPGQETQYF. The chain couples TRBV5-1 to TRBJ2-5, with D perhaps matching TRBD1 (6 bases). V was trimmed by 0 bases and J by 1 base, leaving 13 bases between them. Per the germline V gene, CDR1 is SGHRS and CDR2 is YFSETQ. The CDR3 length is 16 residues.

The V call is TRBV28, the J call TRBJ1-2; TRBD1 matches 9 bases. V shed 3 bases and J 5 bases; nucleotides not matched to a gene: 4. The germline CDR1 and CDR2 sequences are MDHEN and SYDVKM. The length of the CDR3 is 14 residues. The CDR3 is CASSFPDRGYGYTF. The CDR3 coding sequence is TGTGCCAGCAGTTTCCCTGACAGGGGGTATGGCTACACCTTC.

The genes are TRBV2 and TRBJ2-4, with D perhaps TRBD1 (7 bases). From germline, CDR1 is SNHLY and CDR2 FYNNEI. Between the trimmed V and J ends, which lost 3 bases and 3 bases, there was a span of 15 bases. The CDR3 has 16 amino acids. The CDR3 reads CASSEDRSGVKNIQYF. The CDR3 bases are TGTGCCAGCAGTGAGGACAGGTCGGGAGTCAAAAACATTCAGTACTTC. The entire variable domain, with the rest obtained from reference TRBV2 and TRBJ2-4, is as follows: EPEVTQTPSHQVTQMGQEVILRCVPISNHLYFYWYRQILGQKVEFLVSFYNNEISEKSEIFDDQFSVERPDGSNFTLKIRSTKLEDSAMYFCASSEDRSGVKNIQYFGAGTRLSVL.

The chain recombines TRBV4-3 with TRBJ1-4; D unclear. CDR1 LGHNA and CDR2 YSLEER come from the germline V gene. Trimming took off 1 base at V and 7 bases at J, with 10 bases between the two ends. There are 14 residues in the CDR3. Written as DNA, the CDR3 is TGCGCCAGCAGCCAAGGAGGGTTTCGTGAAAAACTGTTTTTT. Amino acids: CASSQGGFREKLFF.

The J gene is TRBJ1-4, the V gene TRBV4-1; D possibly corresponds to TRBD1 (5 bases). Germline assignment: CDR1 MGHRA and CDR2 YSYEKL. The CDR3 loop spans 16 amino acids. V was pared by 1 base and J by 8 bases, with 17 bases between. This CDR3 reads CASSQVGLRGREKLFF. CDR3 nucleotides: TGCGCCAGCAGCCAAGTGGGACTACGGGGCCGGGAAAAACTGTTTTTT.

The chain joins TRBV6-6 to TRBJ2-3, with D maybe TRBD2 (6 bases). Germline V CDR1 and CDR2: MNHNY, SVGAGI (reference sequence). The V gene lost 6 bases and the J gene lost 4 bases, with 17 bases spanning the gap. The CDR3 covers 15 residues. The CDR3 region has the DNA TGTGCCAGCAGCGTGGGGGGTGCGTTAGCAGATACGCAGTATTTT. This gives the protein CASSVGGALADTQYF.

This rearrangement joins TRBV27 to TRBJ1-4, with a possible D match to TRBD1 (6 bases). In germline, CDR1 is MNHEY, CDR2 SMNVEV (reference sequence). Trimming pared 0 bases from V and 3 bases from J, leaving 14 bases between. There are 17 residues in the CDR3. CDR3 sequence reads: CASSLSSRGPPNEKLFF. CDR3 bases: TGTGCCAGCAGTTTATCCTCCAGGGGTCCACCTAATGAAAAACTGTTTTTT.

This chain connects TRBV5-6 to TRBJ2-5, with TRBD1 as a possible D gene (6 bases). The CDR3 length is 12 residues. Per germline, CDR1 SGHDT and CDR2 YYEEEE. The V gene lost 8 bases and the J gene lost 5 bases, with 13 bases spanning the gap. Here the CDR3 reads CASTGLVETQYF. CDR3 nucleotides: TGTGCCAGTACAGGGTTGGTGGAGACCCAGTACTTC.

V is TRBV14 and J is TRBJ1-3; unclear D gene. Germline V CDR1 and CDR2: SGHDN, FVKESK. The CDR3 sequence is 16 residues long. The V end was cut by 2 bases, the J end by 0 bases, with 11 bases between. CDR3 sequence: CASSQSGVRSGNTIYF. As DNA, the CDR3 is TGTGCCAGCAGCCAATCCGGGGTCCGCTCTGGAAACACCATATATTTT.

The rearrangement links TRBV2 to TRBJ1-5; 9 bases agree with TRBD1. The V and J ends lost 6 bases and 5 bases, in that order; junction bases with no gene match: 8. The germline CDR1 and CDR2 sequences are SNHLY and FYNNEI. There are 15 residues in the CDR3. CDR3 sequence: CASRLQGASYQPQHF. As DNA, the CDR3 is TGTGCCAGCAGACTACAGGGGGCCTCTTATCAGCCCCAGCATTTT.

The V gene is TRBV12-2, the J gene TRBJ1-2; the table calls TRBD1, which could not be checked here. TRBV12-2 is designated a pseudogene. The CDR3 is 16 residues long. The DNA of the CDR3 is TGTGCAAGTCGCTTAGATCCACACCATCACCACTATGGCTACACCTTC. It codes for CASRLDPHHHHYGYTF.

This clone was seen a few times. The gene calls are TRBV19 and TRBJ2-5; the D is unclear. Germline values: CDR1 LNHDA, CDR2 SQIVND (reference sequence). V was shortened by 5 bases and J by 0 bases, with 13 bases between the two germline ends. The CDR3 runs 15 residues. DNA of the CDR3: TGTGCCAGTAGTCCCTCCACAGTACACCAAGAGACCCAGTACTTC. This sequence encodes CASSPSTVHQETQYF.

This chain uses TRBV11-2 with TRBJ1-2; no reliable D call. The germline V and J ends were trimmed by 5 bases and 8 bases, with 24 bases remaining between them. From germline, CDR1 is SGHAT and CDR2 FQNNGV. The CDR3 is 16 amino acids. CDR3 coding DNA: TGTGCCAGCAGCCCTTTTGGATCGTTGAGCTTGAGGGGCTACACCTTC. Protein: CASSPFGSLSLRGYTF.

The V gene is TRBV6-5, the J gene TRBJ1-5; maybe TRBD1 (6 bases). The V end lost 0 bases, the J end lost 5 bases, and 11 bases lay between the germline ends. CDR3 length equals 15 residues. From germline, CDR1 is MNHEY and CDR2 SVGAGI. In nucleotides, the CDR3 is TGTGCCAGCAGTTACTCAACAGGGCTGGATCAGCCCCAGCATTTT. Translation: CASSYSTGLDQPQHF.

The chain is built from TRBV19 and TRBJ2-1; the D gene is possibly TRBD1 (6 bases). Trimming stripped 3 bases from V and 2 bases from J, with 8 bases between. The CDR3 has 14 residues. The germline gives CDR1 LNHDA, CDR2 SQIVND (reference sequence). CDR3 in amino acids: CASSMRTAYNEQFF. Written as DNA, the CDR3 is TGTGCCAGTAGTATGAGGACAGCCTACAATGAGCAGTTCTTC.

The DNA of the CDR3 is TGTGCCAGCAGCCCCCAGGACACCTACAATGAGCAGTTCTTC. The encoded protein is CASSPQDTYNEQFF. V usage is TRBV27 and J usage is TRBJ2-1, with D possibly TRBD1 on 5 matching bases. The CDR3 totals 14 residues. CDR1 MNHEY and CDR2 SMNVEV come from the germline V gene (reference sequence). V was shortened by 6 bases and J by 2 bases, with 11 bases between the two germline ends.

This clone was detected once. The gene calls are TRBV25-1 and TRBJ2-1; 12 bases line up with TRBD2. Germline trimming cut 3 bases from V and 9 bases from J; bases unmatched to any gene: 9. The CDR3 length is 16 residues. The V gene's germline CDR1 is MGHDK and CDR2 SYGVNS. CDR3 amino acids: CASSDSSGGASTEQFF. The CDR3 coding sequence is TGTGCCAGCAGTGACTCTAGCGGGGGGGCCTCTACTGAGCAGTTCTTC.

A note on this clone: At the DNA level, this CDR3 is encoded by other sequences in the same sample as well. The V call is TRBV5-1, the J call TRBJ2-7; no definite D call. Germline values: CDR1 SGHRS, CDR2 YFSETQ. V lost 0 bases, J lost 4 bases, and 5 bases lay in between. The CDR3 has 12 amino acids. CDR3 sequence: CASSLGAYEQYF. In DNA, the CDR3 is TGCGCCAGCAGCTTGGGGGCGTACGAGCAGTACTTC.

DNA of the CDR3: TGTGCCAGCAGTGCGTCCGGCTCCTACGAGCAGTACTTC. Its translation is CASSASGSYEQYF. This chain uses TRBV6-6 with TRBJ2-7; no firm D call. Per germline, CDR1 MNHNY and CDR2 SVGAGI (reference sequence). Trimming removed 5 bases from V and 0 bases from J, with 8 bases in between. The CDR3 covers 13 residues.

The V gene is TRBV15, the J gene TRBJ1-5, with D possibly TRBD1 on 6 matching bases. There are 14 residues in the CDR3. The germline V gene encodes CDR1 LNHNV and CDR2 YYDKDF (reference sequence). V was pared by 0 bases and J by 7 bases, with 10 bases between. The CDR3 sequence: CATSREGGYQPQHF. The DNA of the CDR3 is TGTGCCACCAGCAGAGAAGGGGGATACCAGCCCCAGCATTTT.

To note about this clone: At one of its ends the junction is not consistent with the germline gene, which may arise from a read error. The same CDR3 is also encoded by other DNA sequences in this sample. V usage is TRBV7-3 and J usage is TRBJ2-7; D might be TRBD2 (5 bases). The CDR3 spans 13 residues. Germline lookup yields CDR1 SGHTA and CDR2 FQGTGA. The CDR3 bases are TGCGCCAGCGGAAAGAGGGTCGGGTACGAGCAGTACTTC. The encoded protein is CASGKRVGYEQYF.

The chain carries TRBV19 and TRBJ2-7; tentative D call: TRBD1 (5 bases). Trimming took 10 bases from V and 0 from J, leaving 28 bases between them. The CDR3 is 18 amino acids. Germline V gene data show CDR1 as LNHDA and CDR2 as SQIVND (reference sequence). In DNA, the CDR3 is TGTGCCACCATTTTCCCATCTTCATGGGGCACAAGCTCCTACGAGCAGTACTTC. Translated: CATIFPSSWGTSSYEQYF.

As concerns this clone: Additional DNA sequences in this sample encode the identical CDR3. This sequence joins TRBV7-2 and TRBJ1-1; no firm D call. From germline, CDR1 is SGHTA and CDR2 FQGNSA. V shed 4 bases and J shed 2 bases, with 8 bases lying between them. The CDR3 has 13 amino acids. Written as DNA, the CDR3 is TGTGCCAGCAGCTCTGGGCACAACACTGAAGCTTTCTTT. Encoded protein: CASSSGHNTEAFF.

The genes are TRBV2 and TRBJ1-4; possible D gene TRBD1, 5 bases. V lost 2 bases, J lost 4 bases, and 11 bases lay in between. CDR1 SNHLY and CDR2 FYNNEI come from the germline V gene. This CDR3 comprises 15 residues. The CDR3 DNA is TGTGCCAGCAGTGAACAGGGTTTGGATAATGAAAAACTGTTTTTT. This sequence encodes CASSEQGLDNEKLFF.